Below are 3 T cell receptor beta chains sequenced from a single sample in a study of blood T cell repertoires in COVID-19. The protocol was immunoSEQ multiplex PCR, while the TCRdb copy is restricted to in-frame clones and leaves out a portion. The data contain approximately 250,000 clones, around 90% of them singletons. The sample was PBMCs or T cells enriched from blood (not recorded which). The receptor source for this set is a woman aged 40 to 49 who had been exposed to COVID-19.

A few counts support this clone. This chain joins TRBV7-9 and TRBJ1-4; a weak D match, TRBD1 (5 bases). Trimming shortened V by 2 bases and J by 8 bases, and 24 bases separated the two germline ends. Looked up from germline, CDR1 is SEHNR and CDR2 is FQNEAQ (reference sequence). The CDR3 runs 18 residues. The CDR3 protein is CASSLFAVGVAPREKLFF. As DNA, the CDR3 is TGTGCCAGCAGCTTATTCGCCGTAGGGGTGGCGCCCCGAGAAAAACTGTTTTTT. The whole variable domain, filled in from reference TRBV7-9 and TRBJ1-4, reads DTGVSQNPRHKITKRGQNVTFRCDPISEHNRLYWYRQTLGQGPEFLTYFQNEAQLEKSRLLSDRFSAERPKGSFSTLEIQRTEQGDSAMYLCASSLFAVGVAPREKLFFGSGTQLSVL.

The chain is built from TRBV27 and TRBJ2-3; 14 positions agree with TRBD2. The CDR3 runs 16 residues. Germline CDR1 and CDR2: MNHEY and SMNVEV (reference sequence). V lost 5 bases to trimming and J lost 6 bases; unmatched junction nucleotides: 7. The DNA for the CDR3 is TGTGCCAGCAGTCAGACTAGCGGGGGGGGCAGCGATACGCAGTATTTT. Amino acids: CASSQTSGGGSDTQYF.

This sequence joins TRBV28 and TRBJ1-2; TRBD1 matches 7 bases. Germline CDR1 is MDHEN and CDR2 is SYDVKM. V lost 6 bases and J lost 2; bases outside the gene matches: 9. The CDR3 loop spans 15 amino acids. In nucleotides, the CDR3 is TGTGCCAGCAGACCCGGGACAGTCGGCAACTATGGCTACACCTTC. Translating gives CASRPGTVGNYGYTF.